These 5 T cell receptor beta chains came from one sample sequenced in a study of T cells in pancreatic ductal adenocarcinoma. The selected patients with pancreatic ductal adenocarcinoma had surgery but no neoadjuvant therapy. The repertoire was sequenced with immunoSEQ multiplex PCR; TCRdb's copy has only in-frame clones and lacks some. The data hold roughly 100,000 clones, with 90% to 95% observed a single time. Sequenced sample: PBMCs. The receptors shown here come from a human donor with pancreatic ductal adenocarcinoma.

The chain links TRBV19 to TRBJ2-7; 9 nucleotides agree with TRBD2. This CDR3 comprises 15 residues. V shed 0 bases and J 3 bases; nucleotides not matched to a gene: 3. Per germline, CDR1 LNHDA and CDR2 SQIVND (reference sequence). CDR3 amino acids: CASSIDAGGYYEQYF. The CDR3 DNA follows: TGTGCCAGTAGTATAGATGCGGGAGGGTACTACGAGCAGTACTTC.

The gene calls are TRBV18 and TRBJ1-5; TRBD1 matches 7 bases. Germline assignment: CDR1 KGHSH and CDR2 LQKENI. J was trimmed by 5 bases and V by 6 bases; bases with no gene match: 7. The CDR3 is 14 amino acids. The CDR3 region has the DNA TGTGCCAGCTCCCAGGGGGAGCAGGATCAGCCCCAGCATTTT. Amino acids: CASSQGEQDQPQHF.

The chain employs TRBV5-4 and TRBJ2-7, with D maybe TRBD2 (6 bases). CDR3 length: 15 residues. Trimming stripped 4 bases from V and 4 bases from J, with 18 bases between. CDR1 is SGHNT, CDR2 YYREEE, per germline (reference sequence). For the CDR3, the DNA is TGTGCCAGCAGCCGGGACTCTCTCTCCGGATACGAGCAGTACTTC. This codes for CASSRDSLSGYEQYF.

This chain links TRBV7-9 with TRBJ2-7, with TRBD1 matching over 8 bases. CDR1 is SEHNR, CDR2 FQNEAQ, per germline (reference sequence). The CDR3 is made up of 14 amino acids. The ends lost 5 bases at V and 3 bases at J; junction bases unmatched: 6. CDR3 DNA sequence: TGTGCCAGCAGCGCGGGACAGGCTTTCTACGAGCAGTACTTC. The encoded protein is CASSAGQAFYEQYF.

V gene TRBV7-3 combines with J gene TRBJ1-1; possible D gene TRBD1, 5 bases. Germline CDR1 SGHTA, CDR2 FQGTGA. Trimming removed 5 bases at V and 1 base at J, with 8 bases between. The CDR3 totals 13 residues. The CDR3 sequence is CASSPGSNTEAFF. CDR3 bases: TGTGCCAGCAGCCCAGGGTCGAACACTGAAGCTTTCTTT.